One and the same sample provided the 24 T cell receptor beta chains below, sequenced in a study of T cells after yellow fever vaccination. TCRdb fed the 5' RACE reads into MiXCR, producing one record per CDR3 protein. This table has some 670,000 distinct CDR3 sequences, about 12% appearing once. This specimen consisted of PBMCs, obtained on the day of the yellow fever booster vaccination. The receptor source for this set is a man aged 25 to 45 who received the YFV17D yellow fever vaccine.

The rearrangement links TRBV10-3 to TRBJ1-6; possibly TRBD1 for D (5 bases). Trimming pared 4 bases from V and 0 bases from J, leaving 13 bases between. The CDR3 runs 17 residues. Germline V CDR1 and CDR2: ENHRY, SYGVKD. The CDR3 protein is CAISGQQESSYNSPLHF. In DNA, the CDR3 is TGTGCCATCAGTGGACAACAGGAAAGCTCCTATAATTCACCCCTCCACTTT.

The chain couples TRBV18 to TRBJ1-4; D call uncertain. The germline V gene encodes CDR1 KGHSH and CDR2 LQKENI. V was pared by 5 bases and J by 4 bases, with 17 bases between. The CDR3 loop spans 16 amino acids. The CDR3 reads CASSVQRPASNEKLFF. CDR3 DNA: TGTGCCAGCTCAGTTCAAAGGCCGGCGAGTAATGAAAAACTGTTTTTT.

This clonotype was seen ten or more times. This rearrangement joins TRBV6-5 to TRBJ2-3; perhaps TRBD2 as D (6 bases). From germline, CDR1 is MNHEY and CDR2 SVGAGI. V dropped 4 bases and J dropped 0 bases, with 23 bases sitting between them. This CDR3 comprises 19 residues. The CDR3 sequence is CASSSYSSVQYASTDTQYF. The CDR3 DNA sequence: TGTGCCAGCAGTTCTTACTCTAGCGTCCAATACGCTAGCACAGATACGCAGTATTTT.

This clonotype was detected a few times. V is TRBV21-1 and J is TRBJ2-6. TRBV21-1 is given as a pseudogene. This CDR3 comprises 15 residues. The CDR3, as DNA: TGTGCCAGCAGCAAAAAGACCGATGGAGCCAACGTCCTGACTTTC. It yields the protein CASSKKTDGANVLTF.

In this sample, this clonotype turned up a few times. The V gene is TRBV6-5, the J gene TRBJ2-1, with TRBD2 matching 8 bases. Germline trimming cut 4 bases from V and 3 bases from J; bases unmatched to any gene: 11. This CDR3 comprises 17 residues. Germline loops: CDR1 MNHEY, CDR2 SVGAGI. The CDR3 DNA follows: TGTGCCAGCAGTTTTCGTCCCAGCGGGAGAGGCTACAATGAGCAGTTCTTC. It encodes CASSFRPSGRGYNEQFF.

Many counts were recorded for this clonotype. The chain links TRBV27 to TRBJ2-1; 13 bases match TRBD2. V trimming: 0 bases; J trimming: 10 bases; junction bases outside the gene matches: 9. This CDR3 contains 17 residues. Per germline, CDR1 MNHEY and CDR2 SMNVEV (reference sequence). The CDR3 spells CASSLSQRLAGGREQFF. CDR3 DNA sequence: TGTGCCAGCAGTTTATCGCAGAGACTAGCGGGAGGCCGGGAGCAGTTCTTC.

This chain uses TRBV7-9 with TRBJ2-1, with D possibly matching TRBD2 (6 bases). Germline V lookup: CDR1 SEHNR, CDR2 FQNEAQ (reference sequence). The V end lost 0 bases, the J end lost 9 bases, and 15 bases lay between the germline ends. The CDR3 is 15 amino acids. The CDR3 loop is CASSLASRDVGEQFF. The CDR3 nucleotides read TGTGCCAGCAGCTTAGCGTCGCGGGATGTCGGTGAGCAGTTCTTC.

The chain carries TRBV24-1 and TRBJ2-2, with TRBD2 matching over 12 bases. Germline V gene lookup returns CDR1 KGHDR and CDR2 SFDVKD. This CDR3 contains 19 residues. The V gene end was trimmed by 2 bases and the J gene end by 5 bases; junction bases not matched to a gene: 11. The CDR3 coding sequence is TGTGCCACCAGTGATTCCCCGACTAGCGGGAGTACGTTTACCGGGGAGCTGTTTTTT. It is translated as CATSDSPTSGSTFTGELFF.

In its sample, this clonotype was seen many times. The genes are TRBV5-1 and TRBJ2-7; unclear D gene. Trimming pared 0 bases from V and 5 bases from J, leaving 9 bases between. Germline V lookup: CDR1 SGHRS, CDR2 YFSETQ. The CDR3 runs 13 residues. This CDR3 reads CASSLGASHEQYF. The CDR3 nucleotides are TGCGCCAGCAGCTTGGGCGCGAGCCACGAGCAGTACTTC.

This clonotype was counted only a few times. The chain is built from TRBV12-3 or TRBV12-4 and TRBJ2-1; 9 positions match TRBD2. With 7 bases clipped from V and 7 bases from J, the junction kept 11 bases outside the gene matches. The CDR3 extends over 15 amino acids. The CDR3 region has the DNA TGTGCCAGCACCCCCGGGTTAGCGGGAGCTAATGAGCAGTTCTTC. This translates into CASTPGLAGANEQFF.

There are a few counts of this clonotype. The gene calls are TRBV27 and TRBJ2-1; TRBD2 matches at 9 bases. The germline gives CDR1 MNHEY, CDR2 SMNVEV (reference sequence). The CDR3 is made up of 15 amino acids. Germline trimming cut 2 bases from V and 6 bases from J; bases unmatched to any gene: 5. CDR3 amino acids: CASSLIAGDGNEQFF. CDR3 nucleotide sequence: TGTGCCAGCAGTTTAATAGCGGGAGATGGCAATGAGCAGTTCTTC.

V usage is TRBV3-1 and J usage is TRBJ2-7; possible D gene TRBD2, 6 bases. Germline loops: CDR1 LGHDT, CDR2 YNNKEL (reference sequence). This CDR3 spans 15 amino acids. V lost 0 bases, J lost 3 bases, and 12 bases lay in between. CDR3 in amino acids: CASSQERGLNYEQYF. CDR3 DNA: TGTGCCAGCAGCCAAGAAAGGGGACTGAACTACGAGCAGTACTTC.

The chain recombines TRBV12-3 or TRBV12-4 with TRBJ2-7; D not resolved. The V end lost 6 bases, the J end lost 3 bases, and 9 bases lay between the germline ends. The CDR3 runs 12 residues. The CDR3 reads CASSTVVYEQYF. The CDR3 DNA reads as TGTGCCAGCAGCACAGTAGTCTACGAGCAGTACTTC.

This clonotype was recorded at least ten times. J is TRBJ2-3 and V is TRBV7-2, with 14 nucleotides matching TRBD2. The CDR3 sequence is 15 residues long. J lost 6 bases, V lost 5 bases, and 4 bases had no gene match. Per the germline V gene, CDR1 is SGHTA and CDR2 is FQGNSA. Written as DNA, the CDR3 is TGTGCCAGCAGCGCGGGACTAGCGGGAGTTGATACGCAGTATTTT. Residues: CASSAGLAGVDTQYF.

The chain joins TRBV11-2 to TRBJ2-5; D remains ambiguous. Germline V lookup: CDR1 SGHAT, CDR2 FQNNGV. V lost 5 bases and J 2 bases, leaving 12 bases between the germline ends. This CDR3 contains 14 residues. As DNA, the CDR3 is TGTGCCAGCAGCGACCCAAGAGGACAAGAGACCCAGTACTTC. Its translation: CASSDPRGQETQYF.

V gene TRBV6-2 or TRBV6-3 combines with J gene TRBJ2-1, with 8 bases that match TRBD2. The CDR3 has 15 residues. CDR1 MNHEY and CDR2 SVGEGT come from the germline V gene. Losses at the gene ends were 6 bases for V and 6 bases for J; bases not matched to a gene: 10. DNA of the CDR3: TGTGCCAGCAGGGAGGGACTAGTAACCTCCAATGAGCAGTTCTTC. Translation: CASREGLVTSNEQFF.

This clonotype was seen only a few times. This chain joins TRBV20-1 and TRBJ2-1; 9 bases are a match to TRBD2. Germline assignment: CDR1 DFQATT and CDR2 SNEGSKA (reference sequence). The trim removed 3 bases at V and 8 bases at J, leaving 5 bases unmatched. The CDR3 consists of 13 residues. This CDR3 reads CSARLAGVDEQFF. The CDR3 nucleotides are TGCAGTGCTAGGTTAGCGGGAGTAGATGAGCAGTTCTTC.

This clonotype was recorded at least ten times. The V gene is TRBV20-1, the J gene TRBJ2-1, with D hard to call. V dropped 2 bases and J dropped 7 bases, with 15 bases sitting between them. CDR1 and CDR2 from the germline V gene are DFQATT and SNEGSKA (reference sequence). The CDR3 is 14 amino acids. The CDR3 nucleotides are TGCAGTGCTAGATTTGGGGTTAGCTGGAATGAGCAGTTCTTC. The encoded protein is CSARFGVSWNEQFF.

This clonotype was observed at least ten times. The CDR3 loop is CASSLTNNEQFF. The CDR3, as DNA: TGTGCCAGCAGTTTAACCAACAATGAGCAGTTCTTC. The rearrangement joins TRBV12-3 or TRBV12-4 to TRBJ2-1; D gene ambiguous. Trimming shortened V by 2 bases and J by 5 bases, and 4 bases separated the two germline ends. The length of the CDR3 is 12 residues.

The chain is built from TRBV9 and TRBJ2-5; TRBD2 matches 12 bases. CDR1 is SGDLS and CDR2 is YYNGEE in the germline V gene. CDR3 length: 15 residues. V gave up 0 bases and J gave up 5 bases; unmatched junction bases: 2. CDR3 sequence (DNA): TGTGCCAGCAGCGTAGGAACTAGCGGGAGGGAGACCCAGTACTTC. This translates into CASSVGTSGRETQYF.

The V call is TRBV20-1, the J call TRBJ1-5; D ambiguous. Between the trimmed V and J ends, which lost 0 bases and 5 bases, there was a span of 5 bases. Germline CDR1 is DFQATT and CDR2 is SNEGSKA (reference sequence). The CDR3 totals 12 residues. CDR3 in amino acids: CSARDLDQPQHF. The CDR3 coding sequence is TGCAGTGCTAGAGATCTGGATCAGCCCCAGCATTTT.

The chain is built from TRBV4-1 and TRBJ2-3; D possibly corresponds to TRBD2 (5 bases). CDR1 is MGHRA, CDR2 YSYEKL, per germline. Trimming removed 3 bases at V and 2 bases at J, with 9 bases between. This CDR3 has 14 amino acids. CDR3 residues: CASSHQRLTDTQYF. Here the CDR3 DNA reads TGCGCCAGCAGCCATCAGCGGCTCACAGATACGCAGTATTTT.

The chain has TRBV12-3 or TRBV12-4 and TRBJ2-1, with D possibly matching TRBD1 (5 bases). The CDR3 sequence is 14 residues long. Trimming pared 5 bases from V and 4 bases from J, leaving 12 bases between. The CDR3 coding sequence is TGTGCCAGCAGTAGAACTGACAGTTACAATGAGCAGTTCTTC. This codes for CASSRTDSYNEQFF.

The chain recombines TRBV29-1 with TRBJ1-5, with D possibly TRBD1 on 6 matching bases. Germline loops: CDR1 SQVTM, CDR2 ANQGSEA. Trimming cost V 4 bases and J 4 bases, with 11 bases left between them. The CDR3 runs to 13 residues. CDR3 sequence: CSVGRGTNQPQHF. DNA for the CDR3: TGCAGCGTTGGGAGGGGGACAAATCAGCCCCAGCATTTT.